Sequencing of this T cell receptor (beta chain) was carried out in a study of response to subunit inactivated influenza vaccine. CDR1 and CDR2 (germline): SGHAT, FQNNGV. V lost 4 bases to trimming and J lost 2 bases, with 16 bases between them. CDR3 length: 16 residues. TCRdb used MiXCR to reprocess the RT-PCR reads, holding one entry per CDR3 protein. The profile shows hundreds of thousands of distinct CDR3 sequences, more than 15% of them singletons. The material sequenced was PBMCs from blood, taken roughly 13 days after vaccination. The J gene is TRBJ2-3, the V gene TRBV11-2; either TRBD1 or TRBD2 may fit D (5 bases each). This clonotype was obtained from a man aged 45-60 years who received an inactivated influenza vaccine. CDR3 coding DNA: TGTGCCAGCAGCTCCCTACGGGACGGAGTCACAGATACGCAGTATTTT. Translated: CASSSLRDGVTDTQYF.